The 28 T cell receptor beta chains given below trace back to one sample, sequenced in a study of blood T cell repertoires in COVID-19. TCRdb keeps only in-frame clones here, not all; method: immunoSEQ multiplex PCR. The sample includes around 150,000 clones, 85% to 90% of them seen just once. Source material: peripheral blood. All receptors derive from a woman aged 70-85 years with COVID-19, enrolled during active disease.

The gene calls are TRBV15 and TRBJ2-2, with 8 bases fitting TRBD2. V was clipped by 4 bases and J by 6 bases; unmatched bases: 10. This CDR3 is 16 amino acids long. Germline loops: CDR1 LNHNV, CDR2 YYDKDF (reference sequence). The CDR3 here is CATSNQGGGFAGELFF. The CDR3 DNA reads TGTGCCACCAGCAACCAGGGCGGGGGGTTTGCCGGGGAGCTGTTTTTT. The complete variable domain, with remaining parts taken from reference TRBV15 and TRBJ2-2, reads DAMVIQNPRYQVTQFGKPVTLSCSQTLNHNVMYWYQQKSSQAPKLLFHYYDKDFNNEADTPDNFQSRRPNTSFCFLDIRSPGLGDTAMYLCATSNQGGGFAGELFFGEGSRLTVL.

V usage is TRBV19 and J usage is TRBJ1-5; TRBD1 agrees at 7 bases. V shed 5 bases, J shed 7 bases, and the junction held 8 bases outside the gene matches. This CDR3 comprises 14 residues. The germline V gene encodes CDR1 LNHDA and CDR2 SQIVND (reference sequence). Here the CDR3 DNA reads TGTGCCAGTAGTCATGACAGGGTGAGCCAGCCCCAGCATTTT. It specifies CASSHDRVSQPQHF.

The chain has TRBV7-9 and TRBJ1-3; TRBD1 aligns across 8 bases. CDR1 is SEHNR, CDR2 FQNEAQ, per germline (reference sequence). The CDR3 contains 18 residues. V lost 0 bases to trimming and J lost 3 bases; unmatched junction nucleotides: 10. In DNA, the CDR3 is TGTGCCAGCAGCTTAGCGCTACAGGGGGGGAGCTTTGGAAACACCATATATTTT. Translation: CASSLALQGGSFGNTIYF.

The V call is TRBV7-2, the J call TRBJ1-5; D uncertain. The CDR3 is 13 amino acids. CDR1 and CDR2 (germline): SGHTA, FQGNSA. V lost 1 base, J lost 9 bases, and 10 bases lay in between. CDR3 sequence: CASSLETGGPQHF. For the CDR3, the DNA is TGTGCCAGCAGCTTAGAGACGGGTGGGCCCCAGCATTTT.

In its sample, this clone was seen once. The rearrangement joins TRBV4-1 to TRBJ1-6; possible D gene TRBD1, 5 bases. Between the trimmed V and J ends, which lost 6 bases and 5 bases, there was a span of 17 bases. The CDR3 is 16 residues long. Germline CDR1 MGHRA, CDR2 YSYEKL. This chain's CDR3 is CASRQQGSGDNSPLHF. The CDR3 region has the DNA TGCGCCAGCAGGCAGCAGGGATCGGGGGATAATTCACCCCTCCACTTT.

This clone has only one observation. Here the CDR3 reads CASSPPGGNQETQYF. DNA of the CDR3: TGTGCCAGCAGCCCCCCCGGGGGGAACCAAGAGACCCAGTACTTC. The V gene is TRBV9, the J gene TRBJ2-5; 7 bases line up with TRBD2. The CDR3 extends over 15 amino acids. Trimming at V came to 4 bases and at J to 0 bases, leaving 6 bases not matched to a gene. Germline V gene sequence: CDR1 SGDLS, CDR2 YYNGEE.

This chain joins TRBV28 and TRBJ2-2; 9 bases map to TRBD2. Germline loops: CDR1 MDHEN, CDR2 SYDVKM. This CDR3 comprises 17 residues. Losses at the gene ends were 8 bases for V and 5 bases for J; bases not matched to a gene: 15. The CDR3 coding sequence is TGTGCCAGCTACTCTGGCCTAGCGGGGTTTAGGACCGGGGAGCTGTTTTTT. It specifies CASYSGLAGFRTGELFF.

This chain joins TRBV7-2 and TRBJ2-3; TRBD2 matches 12 bases. The germline gives CDR1 SGHTA, CDR2 FQGNSA. The CDR3 sequence is 16 residues long. The V segment lost 5 bases and the J segment 5 bases; nucleotides outside the gene matches: 8. Here the CDR3 reads CASSPRLAGEGDTQYF. DNA for the CDR3: TGTGCCAGCAGCCCCCGACTAGCGGGAGAAGGAGATACGCAGTATTTT.

The genes are TRBV7-8 and TRBJ1-2; D may be TRBD1 (6 bases). CDR1 and CDR2 (germline): SGHVS, FQNEAQ. Deletions cut 2 bases from V and 9 bases from J, with 22 bases between. The CDR3 covers 16 residues. The CDR3 region has the DNA TGTGCCAGCAGCTTACGGAATATGTATGGGGGCGGAAGCTACACCTTC. Translating gives CASSLRNMYGGGSYTF.

The DNA for the CDR3 is TGCGCCAGCAGCTTCTCAGGGGGTGGTGGCTACACCTTC. Protein product: CASSFSGGGGYTF. The V gene is TRBV5-1, the J gene TRBJ1-2; 7 nucleotides agree with TRBD1. This CDR3 has 13 amino acids. Germline CDR1 reads SGHRS; CDR2 reads YFSETQ. V shed 2 bases, J shed 7 bases, and the junction held 5 bases outside the gene matches.

The table lists this clone with a few counts. This chain links TRBV2 with TRBJ1-1, with TRBD1 as a possible D gene (6 bases). The germline V and J ends were trimmed by 2 bases and 0 bases, with 7 bases remaining between them. The CDR3 has 14 residues. In germline, CDR1 is SNHLY, CDR2 FYNNEI. CDR3 loop: CASSETGLNTEAFF. CDR3 DNA sequence: TGTGCCAGCAGTGAAACAGGGCTGAACACTGAAGCTTTCTTT.

This sequence joins TRBV19 and TRBJ1-1; 7 bases fit TRBD1. Per the germline V gene, CDR1 is LNHDA and CDR2 is SQIVND (reference sequence). Trimming at V came to 5 bases and at J to 14 bases, leaving 17 bases not matched to a gene. This CDR3 region has 14 residues. CDR3 sequence reads: CASSQPSTRTGEFF. CDR3 bases: TGTGCCAGTAGTCAACCATCCACCCGGACAGGCGAATTCTTT.

The V call is TRBV14, the J call TRBJ2-7; D is perhaps TRBD1 (7 bases). The CDR3 has 17 amino acids. V lost 0 bases, J lost 1 base, and 16 bases lay in between. Germline CDR1 SGHDN, CDR2 FVKESK. The CDR3 protein is CASSQDGGTVFSYEQYF. The CDR3 coding sequence is TGTGCCAGCAGCCAAGATGGCGGGACAGTCTTTTCCTACGAGCAGTACTTC.

The rearrangement uses TRBV28 and TRBJ1-1, with D possibly matching TRBD1 (5 bases). Germline lookup yields CDR1 MDHEN and CDR2 SYDVKM. The CDR3 loop spans 14 amino acids. V lost 7 bases to trimming and J lost 5 bases, with 17 bases between them. The CDR3 region has the DNA TGTGCCAGCACCATGGGGTGGGGCTATACTGAAGCTTTCTTT. This translates into CASTMGWGYTEAFF.

The CDR3 reads CSVATGAGNQPQHF. CDR3 coding DNA: TGCAGCGTTGCTACAGGGGCGGGCAATCAGCCCCAGCATTTT. V gene TRBV29-1 combines with J gene TRBJ1-5; 7 positions agree with TRBD1. CDR1 SQVTM and CDR2 ANQGSEA come from the germline V gene. The CDR3 runs 14 residues. V trimming: 4 bases; J trimming: 2 bases; junction bases outside the gene matches: 5.

The chain carries TRBV7-2 and TRBJ2-3; tentative D call: TRBD2 (5 bases). This CDR3 region has 13 residues. Trimming pared 6 bases from V and 1 base from J, leaving 8 bases between. Germline CDR1 reads SGHTA; CDR2 reads FQGNSA. CDR3 in amino acids: CASRNSGTDTQYF. CDR3 bases: TGTGCCAGCAGAAATAGCGGCACAGATACGCAGTATTTT.

CDR3: CASSSPTGANTGELFF. CDR3 in DNA: TGTGCCAGCAGTTCCCCGACAGGCGCGAACACCGGGGAGCTGTTTTTT. This chain joins TRBV27 and TRBJ2-2; possible D gene TRBD1, 6 bases. The CDR3 has 16 amino acids. Germline CDR1 reads MNHEY; CDR2 reads SMNVEV (reference sequence). The V gene lost 4 bases and the J gene lost 0 bases, with 12 bases spanning the gap.

The rearrangement uses TRBV28 and TRBJ2-3, with TRBD2 matching over 9 bases. This CDR3 is 15 amino acids long. Germline V gene sequence: CDR1 MDHEN, CDR2 SYDVKM. The J segment lost 4 bases and the V segment lost 5 bases, leaving 7 bases of the junction unmatched. DNA for the CDR3: TGTGCCAGCAGTAAGGCGGGGGGGCTGGCAGATACGCAGTATTTT. Translated: CASSKAGGLADTQYF.

The CDR3 region has the DNA TGCAGTGCCCTACTAGGCTACGAGCAGTACTTC. Translated, it gives CSALLGYEQYF. V usage is TRBV20-1 and J usage is TRBJ2-7, with D perhaps matching TRBD2 (5 bases). The CDR3 spans 11 residues. The ends were cut back, 6 bases at V and 3 bases at J, with 9 bases in the middle. The germline V gene has CDR1 DFQATT and CDR2 SNEGSKA (reference sequence).

This clone was seen a single time. The V and J genes are TRBV7-8 and TRBJ1-1, with TRBD1 matching 7 bases. The CDR3 loop spans 16 amino acids. CDR1 and CDR2 from the germline V gene are SGHVS and FQNEAQ. J gave up 5 bases and V 1 base, and 10 bases lay outside the gene matches. The CDR3 sequence is CASSLVARAGGTEAFF. The CDR3 DNA is TGTGCCAGCAGCTTAGTGGCTCGGGCAGGGGGGACTGAAGCTTTCTTT.

This sequence joins TRBV12-5 and TRBJ1-4; D perhaps matches TRBD1 (5 bases). Trimming removed 5 bases at V and 6 bases at J, with 13 bases between. Germline CDR1 is LGHNT and CDR2 is FRNRAP. This CDR3 spans 14 amino acids. The CDR3 bases are TGTGCTAGTGGTATGAGGGGAGGCGATGAAAAACTGTTTTTT. It encodes CASGMRGGDEKLFF.

V and J are TRBV9 and TRBJ2-5; 12 bases line up with TRBD2. V lost 4 bases and J lost 4; bases outside the gene matches: 8. The germline gives CDR1 SGDLS, CDR2 YYNGEE. The CDR3 consists of 16 residues. CDR3 protein: CASSPTSGGSGETQYF. CDR3 in DNA: TGTGCCAGCAGCCCTACTAGCGGGGGGTCGGGAGAGACCCAGTACTTC. The full variable domain, rest sourced from reference TRBV9 and TRBJ2-5, is DSGVTQTPKHLITATGQRVTLRCSPRSGDLSVYWYQQSLDQGLQFLIQYYNGEERAKGNILERFSAQQFPDLHSELNLSSLELGDSALYFCASSPTSGGSGETQYFGPGTRLLVL.

The rearrangement links TRBV27 to TRBJ2-5; 16 nucleotides agree with TRBD2. Germline-derived CDR1 and CDR2 are MNHEY and SMNVEV (reference sequence). V dropped 5 bases and J dropped 5; count of bases not matched to a gene: 11. The CDR3 length is 18 residues. The CDR3, as DNA: TGTGCCAGCAGTCCTCTAGGCCCGGGACTAGCGGGGGGGGAGACCCAGTACTTC. This sequence encodes CASSPLGPGLAGGETQYF.

The V gene is TRBV7-2, the J gene TRBJ2-7; possible D gene TRBD2, 5 bases. Germline assignment: CDR1 SGHTA and CDR2 FQGNSA. This CDR3 region has 14 residues. Trimming removed 1 base from V and 6 bases from J, with 13 bases in between. The DNA of the CDR3 is TGTGCCAGCAGCTTAGTCTGGAGGCCTGGCGAGCAGTACTTC. Its translation: CASSLVWRPGEQYF.

The V call is TRBV2, the J call TRBJ1-5, with a weak D call TRBD1 (6 bases). Germline-derived CDR1 and CDR2 are SNHLY and FYNNEI. CDR3 size: 14 residues. V was cut by 3 bases and J by 7 bases, with 13 bases left in between. The CDR3 is CASSEYREGQPQHF. The CDR3 DNA follows: TGTGCCAGCAGTGAGTACAGGGAAGGGCAGCCCCAGCATTTT.

This clone was found once. V and J are TRBV28 and TRBJ2-7, with 8 bases identical to TRBD1. The V segment lost 5 bases and the J segment 2 bases; nucleotides outside the gene matches: 8. Per the germline V gene, CDR1 is MDHEN and CDR2 is SYDVKM. The CDR3 loop spans 15 amino acids. The CDR3 sequence: CASSMGQAIPYEQYF. As DNA, the CDR3 is TGTGCCAGCAGTATGGGACAGGCGATTCCCTACGAGCAGTACTTC.

The chain is built from TRBV11-2 and TRBJ2-7; tentatively, D is TRBD2 (6 bases). Trimming left V 3 bases short and J 0 bases short, with 12 bases between. CDR1 is SGHAT and CDR2 is FQNNGV in the germline V gene. The CDR3 length is 15 residues. CDR3 region: CASSFRGWDSYEQYF. Here the CDR3 DNA reads TGTGCCAGCAGCTTTCGGGGGTGGGACTCCTACGAGCAGTACTTC.

The J gene is TRBJ1-6, the V gene TRBV7-3, with TRBD1 matching 7 bases. From germline, CDR1 is SGHTA and CDR2 FQGTGA. J was trimmed by 8 bases and V by 5 bases; bases with no gene match: 6. This CDR3 is 14 amino acids long. The chain's CDR3 is CASSTGVGDSPLHF. The CDR3 nucleotides are TGTGCCAGCAGCACAGGGGTGGGGGATTCACCCCTCCACTTT.